The 30 T cell receptor beta chains below come from one sample, sequenced in a study of blood T cell repertoires in COVID-19. Using immunoSEQ multiplex PCR, the repertoire was profiled, and TCRdb retains in-frame clones only, with some absent. The data hold approximately 280,000 clones, with roughly 89% observed a single time. The sequenced sample was PBMCs or T cells enriched from blood (not recorded which). The receptors originated from a woman in her fifties or sixties who had recovered from COVID-19.

V and J are TRBV7-6 and TRBJ2-1; D is uncertain. This CDR3 has 16 residues. The V gene lost 0 bases and the J gene lost 3 bases, with 12 bases spanning the gap. Germline CDR1 is SGHVS and CDR2 is FNYEAQ. CDR3 nucleotide sequence: TGTGCCAGCAGCTTAGCGACATGGAACGACTACAATGAGCAGTTCTTC. It encodes CASSLATWNDYNEQFF.

Here the CDR3 DNA reads TGTGCCAGCAGCACGGGACTCCCTGGGGCAGATACGCAGTATTTT. It encodes CASSTGLPGADTQYF. V and J are TRBV5-4 and TRBJ2-3, with TRBD2 as a possible D gene (6 bases). Trimming shortened V by 4 bases and J by 4 bases, and 16 bases separated the two germline ends. Per germline, CDR1 SGHNT and CDR2 YYREEE (reference sequence). The CDR3 runs 15 residues. Variable domain in full (rest from reference TRBV5-4 and TRBJ2-3): ETGVTQSPTHLIKTRGQQVTLRCSSQSGHNTVSWYQQALGQGPQFIFQYYREEENGRGNFPPRFSGLQFPNYSSELNVNALELDDSALYLCASSTGLPGADTQYFGPGTRLTVL.

The chain employs TRBV27 and TRBJ2-1; TRBD2 is a possible D gene (5 bases). Between the trimmed V and J ends, which lost 0 bases and 3 bases, there was a span of 12 bases. The CDR3 totals 16 residues. Germline V lookup: CDR1 MNHEY, CDR2 SMNVEV (reference sequence). The CDR3 is CASSLSSIGSYNEQFF. The CDR3 DNA sequence: TGTGCCAGCAGTTTATCGAGTATTGGGAGCTACAATGAGCAGTTCTTC.

The chain joins TRBV10-2 to TRBJ1-5; a possible D gene is TRBD1 (5 bases). This CDR3 contains 14 residues. Trimming stripped 5 bases from V and 1 base from J, with 9 bases between. The germline V gene has CDR1 WSHSY and CDR2 SAAADI. CDR3 region: CASSPGRSNQPQHF. The CDR3 nucleotides are TGCGCCAGCAGTCCAGGGAGGAGCAATCAGCCCCAGCATTTT.

The chain is built from TRBV9 and TRBJ1-1; D remains ambiguous. The CDR3 is 15 amino acids. V was clipped by 0 bases and J by 1 base, with 10 bases between them. From germline, CDR1 is SGDLS and CDR2 YYNGEE. CDR3 sequence reads: CASSVAGAGNTEAFF. The CDR3 region has the DNA TGTGCCAGCAGCGTAGCTGGAGCGGGGAACACTGAAGCTTTCTTT.

The rearrangement links TRBV28 to TRBJ1-5; D gene uncertain. The germline CDR1 and CDR2 sequences are MDHEN and SYDVKM. Trimming shortened V by 6 bases and J by 10 bases, and 19 bases separated the two germline ends. The CDR3 length is 14 residues. The CDR3 DNA reads TGTGCCAGCAGAGGTTCGGGGTCAATCCATCCCCAGCATTTT. This encodes CASRGSGSIHPQHF.

V gene TRBV13 combines with J gene TRBJ1-5; D is uncertain. This CDR3 has 12 amino acids. The ends were cut back, 5 bases at V and 4 bases at J, with 6 bases in the middle. The germline V gene encodes CDR1 PRHDT and CDR2 FYEKMQ (reference sequence). CDR3 DNA sequence: TGTGCCAGCAGCCTCCGGAATCAGCCCCAGCATTTT. Translated: CASSLRNQPQHF. Full variable domain (missing parts from reference TRBV13 and TRBJ1-5): AAGVIQSPRHLIKEKRETATLKCYPIPRHDTVYWYQQGPGQDPQFLISFYEKMQSDKGSIPDRFSAQQFSDYHSELNMSSLELGDSALYFCASSLRNQPQHFGDGTRLSIL.

The chain combines TRBV24-1 with TRBJ1-5, with 8 bases fitting TRBD1. The CDR3 runs 16 residues. The junction had 4 bases not matched to a gene; V was cut back by 2 bases and J by 2 bases. CDR1 and CDR2 from the germline V gene are KGHDR and SFDVKD. In DNA, the CDR3 is TGTGCCACCAGTGATTCCCCGACAGGGGGCAATCAGCCCCAGCATTTT. Amino acids: CATSDSPTGGNQPQHF.

This chain uses TRBV2 with TRBJ1-6; the D gene is possibly TRBD1 (5 bases). CDR3 length: 15 residues. The germline V gene has CDR1 SNHLY and CDR2 FYNNEI. Trimming shortened V by 5 bases and J by 4 bases, and 12 bases separated the two germline ends. The CDR3 DNA sequence: TGTGCCAGCAGTCTGAAACAGGCTTATAATTCACCCCTCCACTTT. Translated, it gives CASSLKQAYNSPLHF.

The chain joins TRBV14 to TRBJ2-7; D is perhaps TRBD2 (5 bases). V dropped 1 base and J dropped 2 bases, with 6 bases sitting between them. The CDR3 length is 13 residues. Germline CDR1 SGHDN, CDR2 FVKESK. The CDR3 DNA reads as TGTGCCAGCAGCCAAGTACTAGCCTACGAGCAGTACTTC. It translates to CASSQVLAYEQYF.

In the case of this clone: The same CDR3 arises from other DNA sequences in this sample as well. The CDR3 bases are TGCGCCAGCAGCTGGGGGGACACTGAAGCTTTCTTT. As protein: CASSWGDTEAFF. The genes are TRBV5-1 and TRBJ1-1; D may be TRBD1 (5 bases). Trimming took off 3 bases at V and 3 bases at J, with 6 bases between the two ends. Germline CDR1 SGHRS, CDR2 YFSETQ. The CDR3 has 12 amino acids.

The CDR3 loop reads CASSEQQGRDSPLHF. The CDR3 DNA sequence: TGTGCCAGCAGTGAACAGCAGGGGAGGGATTCACCCCTCCACTTT. The chain links TRBV6-1 to TRBJ1-6, with a weak D call TRBD1 (6 bases). Germline values: CDR1 MNHNS, CDR2 SASEGT. The CDR3 loop spans 15 amino acids. V was clipped by 2 bases and J by 8 bases, with 13 bases between them.

The chain uses TRBV6-5 and TRBJ2-7; D remains unclear. The V and J ends lost 0 bases and 3 bases respectively, with 9 bases between them. Germline V gene lookup returns CDR1 MNHEY and CDR2 SVGAGI. The CDR3 consists of 14 residues. CDR3 nucleotide sequence: TGTGCCAGCAGTTACTCAGCGCCAAGCTACGAGCAGTACTTC. Encoded protein: CASSYSAPSYEQYF.

The V and J genes are TRBV4-1 and TRBJ1-1; 10 bases are shared with TRBD1. CDR1 is MGHRA, CDR2 YSYEKL, per germline. There are 17 residues in the CDR3. The V and J ends lost 1 base and 5 bases, in that order; junction bases with no gene match: 10. The CDR3 sequence: CASSQGLTGGGVTEAFF. DNA for the CDR3: TGCGCCAGCAGCCAAGGACTGACAGGGGGCGGTGTGACTGAAGCTTTCTTT.

The chain recombines TRBV28 with TRBJ1-3, with D uncertain. The germline CDR1 and CDR2 sequences are MDHEN and SYDVKM. Trimming cost V 6 bases and J 0 bases, with 12 bases left between them. The CDR3 loop spans 15 amino acids. This CDR3 reads CASRSEGYSGNTIYF. The CDR3 nucleotides read TGTGCCAGCAGAAGCGAGGGTTACTCTGGAAACACCATATATTTT.

This clone is classed as medium-sized. The chain uses TRBV6-1 and TRBJ1-2; perhaps TRBD1 as D (6 bases). Trimming removed 4 bases at V and 0 bases at J, with 24 bases between. The CDR3 contains 19 residues. Per the germline V gene, CDR1 is MNHNS and CDR2 is SASEGT. CDR3 residues: CASSAQKGANGQSNYGYTF. CDR3 DNA: TGTGCCAGCAGTGCACAAAAGGGAGCAAATGGACAGTCTAACTATGGCTACACCTTC.

J is TRBJ1-1 and V is TRBV12-3 or TRBV12-4; D gene uncertain. The length of the CDR3 is 13 residues. The ends were cut back, 6 bases at V and 6 bases at J, with 14 bases in the middle. The CDR3 loop is CASSYLARPEAFF. The DNA for the CDR3 is TGTGCCAGCAGCTACCTAGCCCGGCCTGAAGCTTTCTTT.

The chain uses TRBV7-9 and TRBJ2-1; 10 positions agree with TRBD2. The CDR3 contains 15 residues. The V and J ends lost 2 bases and 9 bases, in that order; junction bases with no gene match: 7. Germline V gene data show CDR1 as SEHNR and CDR2 as FQNEAQ (reference sequence). CDR3 sequence reads: CASSLIAGGFSEQFF. For the CDR3, the DNA is TGTGCCAGCAGCTTAATAGCGGGGGGTTTTAGTGAGCAGTTCTTC. The full variable domain, rest sourced from reference TRBV7-9 and TRBJ2-1, is DTGVSQNPRHKITKRGQNVTFRCDPISEHNRLYWYRQTLGQGPEFLTYFQNEAQLEKSRLLSDRFSAERPKGSFSTLEIQRTEQGDSAMYLCASSLIAGGFSEQFFGPGTRLTVL.

V usage is TRBV5-1 and J usage is TRBJ1-2; tentative D call: TRBD1 (5 bases). The CDR3 has 14 amino acids. The V and J ends lost 0 bases and 6 bases respectively, with 12 bases between them. Germline CDR1 SGHRS, CDR2 YFSETQ. The CDR3 loop reads CASSLGGRYNGYTF. The CDR3 coding sequence is TGCGCCAGCAGCTTGGGGGGCAGGTACAATGGCTACACCTTC.

This clone was detected a few times. The genes are TRBV30 and TRBJ1-3, with a tentative D call TRBD1 (6 bases). The germline CDR1 and CDR2 sequences are GTSNPN and SVGIG (reference sequence). Trimming cost V 5 bases and J 0 bases, with 14 bases left between them. This CDR3 spans 15 amino acids. Here the CDR3 DNA reads TGTGCCTGGTTTCGAGGGACATCCTCTGGAAACACCATATATTTT. The encoded protein is CAWFRGTSSGNTIYF.

This clone came up a few times. The chain has TRBV3-1 (or the pseudogene TRBV3-2) and TRBJ2-2, with D perhaps TRBD2 (5 bases). The CDR3 sequence is 11 residues long. V lost 6 bases and J 15 bases, leaving 14 bases between the germline ends. Germline V lookup: CDR1 LGHDT, CDR2 YNNKEL (reference sequence). The CDR3 nucleotides read TGTGCCAGCAGAGGGCGCTCCGGGGTGTTTTTT. This sequence encodes CASRGRSGVFF.

The CDR3 here is CASSLSESSGANVLTF. In DNA, the CDR3 is TGTGCCAGCAGTTTGTCAGAAAGCTCTGGGGCCAACGTCCTGACTTTC. The chain couples TRBV27 to TRBJ2-6; the D is unclear. The length of the CDR3 is 16 residues. Deletions cut 3 bases from V and 0 bases from J, with 9 bases between. The germline V gene encodes CDR1 MNHEY and CDR2 SMNVEV (reference sequence).

A single count supports this clone. The rearrangement joins TRBV24-1 to TRBJ2-7; D is perhaps TRBD1 (6 bases). This CDR3 comprises 14 residues. Germline CDR1 KGHDR, CDR2 SFDVKD. The ends were cut back, 3 bases at V and 6 bases at J, with 14 bases in the middle. In DNA, the CDR3 is TGTGCCACCAGTGATAATACAGGGCGGCGCGAGCAGTACTTC. This encodes CATSDNTGRREQYF.

In its sample, this clone was seen a few times. The J gene is TRBJ1-2, the V gene TRBV12-3 or TRBV12-4; TRBD1 is a possible D gene (5 bases). V shed 5 bases and J shed 3 bases, with 7 bases lying between them. CDR3 length equals 12 residues. CDR3 bases: TGTGCCAGCAGTCAGGGTGACTATGGCTACACCTTC. This gives the protein CASSQGDYGYTF.

The chain links TRBV14 to TRBJ1-4, with D hard to call. This CDR3 is built from 15 residues. CDR1 SGHDN and CDR2 FVKESK come from the germline V gene. The V gene lost 3 bases and the J gene lost 6 bases, with 14 bases spanning the gap. The CDR3 nucleotides read TGTGCCAGCAGCCAGAGGATCGGCCCGGATGAAAAACTGTTTTTT. Translating it yields CASSQRIGPDEKLFF.

The chain combines TRBV28 with TRBJ1-6; a possible D gene is TRBD1 (6 bases). This CDR3 is built from 17 residues. Germline V gives CDR1 MDHEN, CDR2 SYDVKM. The germline V and J ends were trimmed by 7 bases and 4 bases, with 20 bases remaining between them. The CDR3 protein is CASKSGTGTPYNSPLHF. The CDR3 DNA reads TGTGCCAGCAAGTCCGGGACCGGGACACCATATAATTCACCCCTCCACTTT. Full variable domain (missing parts from reference TRBV28 and TRBJ1-6): DVKVTQSSRYLVKRTGEKVFLECVQDMDHENMFWYRQDPGLGLRLIYFSYDVKMKEKGDIPEGYSVSREKKERFSLILESASTNQTSMYLCASKSGTGTPYNSPLHFGNGTRLTVT.

The gene calls are TRBV5-1 and TRBJ2-2; D not certain. Trimming left V 0 bases short and J 2 bases short, with 14 bases between. This CDR3 has 17 amino acids. The germline V gene has CDR1 SGHRS and CDR2 YFSETQ. CDR3 DNA sequence: TGCGCCAGCAGCTTGGGGATCGACACCATCAACACCGGGGAGCTGTTTTTT. It specifies CASSLGIDTINTGELFF.

This clone occurred once. J is TRBJ2-1 and V is TRBV19, with 7 bases lining up with TRBD2. The trim removed 2 bases at V and 6 bases at J, leaving 4 bases unmatched. Per germline, CDR1 LNHDA and CDR2 SQIVND (reference sequence). The CDR3 runs to 14 residues. CDR3 in amino acids: CASSIPVAGNEQFF. As DNA, the CDR3 is TGTGCCAGTAGTATACCTGTAGCGGGCAATGAGCAGTTCTTC.

V gene TRBV7-3 combines with J gene TRBJ1-1; D unresolved. Trimming took 5 bases from V and 1 from J, leaving 11 bases between them. CDR1 and CDR2 from the germline V gene are SGHTA and FQGTGA. The CDR3 runs 14 residues. The CDR3 nucleotides read TGTGCCAGCAGCCCCTCCCCAGAGAACACTGAAGCTTTCTTT. This translates into CASSPSPENTEAFF. The whole variable domain, remainder taken from reference TRBV7-3 and TRBJ1-1, is GAGVSQTPSNKVTEKGKYVELRCDPISGHTALYWYRQSLGQGPEFLIYFQGTGAADDSGLPNDRFFAVRPEGSVSTLKIQRTERGDSAVYLCASSPSPENTEAFFGQGTRLTVV.

The rearrangement uses TRBV19 and TRBJ1-2; no clear D. Trimming stripped 7 bases from V and 5 bases from J, with 11 bases between. CDR3 size: 12 residues. Germline V gene sequence: CDR1 LNHDA, CDR2 SQIVND (reference sequence). As DNA, the CDR3 is TGTGCCAGTAAGGCGACAAGTTATGGCTACACCTTC. Its protein product is CASKATSYGYTF.